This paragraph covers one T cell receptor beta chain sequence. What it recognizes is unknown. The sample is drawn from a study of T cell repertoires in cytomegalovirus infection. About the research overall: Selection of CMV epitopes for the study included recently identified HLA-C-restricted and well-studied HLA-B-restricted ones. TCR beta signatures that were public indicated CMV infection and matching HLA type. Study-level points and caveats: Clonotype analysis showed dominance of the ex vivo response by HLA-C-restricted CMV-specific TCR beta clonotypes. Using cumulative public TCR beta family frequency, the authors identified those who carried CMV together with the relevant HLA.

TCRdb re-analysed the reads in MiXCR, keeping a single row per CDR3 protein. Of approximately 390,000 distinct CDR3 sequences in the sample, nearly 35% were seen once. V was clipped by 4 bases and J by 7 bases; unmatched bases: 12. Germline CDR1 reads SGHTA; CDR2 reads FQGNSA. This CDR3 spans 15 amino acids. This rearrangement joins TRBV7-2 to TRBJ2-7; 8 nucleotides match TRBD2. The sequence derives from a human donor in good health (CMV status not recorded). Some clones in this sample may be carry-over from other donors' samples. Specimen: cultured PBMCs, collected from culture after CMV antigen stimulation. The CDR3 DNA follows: TGTGCCAGCAGCTCTGAACCGCTAGCGGGCTTAGAGCAGTACTTC. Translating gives CASSSEPLAGLEQYF.